This TCR beta chain is drawn from a study of CD8+CD57+ T cells in acquired aplastic anemia. This clonotype was observed a handful of times. The authors sequenced patients whose flow cytometry had shown CD8+CD57+ cell expansion. Profiling of TCR beta VDJ combinations and CDR3 sequences used genomic DNA as template. TCRdb re-analysed the reads in MiXCR, keeping a single row per CDR3 protein. The data contain about 240,000 distinct CDR3 sequences, approximately 45% of them singletons. Sample: sorted CD4+, CD8+, or CD8+CD57+ T cells (not recorded which) from PBMCs. This clonotype was obtained from a human donor with aplastic anemia.

As DNA, the CDR3 is TGTGCCAGCAGCATAACAGGGTCGTCAGATGGCACTGAAGCTTTCTTT. This sequence encodes CASSITGSSDGTEAFF. The chain is built from TRBV7-2 and TRBJ1-1; a possible D gene is TRBD1 (6 bases). The CDR3 is made up of 16 amino acids. The ends were cut back, 5 bases at V and 4 bases at J, with 20 bases in the middle. Germline V gene data show CDR1 as SGHTA and CDR2 as FQGNSA.